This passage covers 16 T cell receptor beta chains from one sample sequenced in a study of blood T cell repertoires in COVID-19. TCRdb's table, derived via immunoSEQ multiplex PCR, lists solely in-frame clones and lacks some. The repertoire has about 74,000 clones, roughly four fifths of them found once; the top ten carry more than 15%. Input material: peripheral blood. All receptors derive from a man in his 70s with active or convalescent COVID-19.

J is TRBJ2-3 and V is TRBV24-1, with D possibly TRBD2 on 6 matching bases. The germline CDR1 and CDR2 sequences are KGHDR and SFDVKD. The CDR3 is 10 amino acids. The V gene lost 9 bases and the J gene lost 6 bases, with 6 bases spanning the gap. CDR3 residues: CATGGDTQYF. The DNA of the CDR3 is TGTGCCACCGGGGGGGATACGCAGTATTTT.

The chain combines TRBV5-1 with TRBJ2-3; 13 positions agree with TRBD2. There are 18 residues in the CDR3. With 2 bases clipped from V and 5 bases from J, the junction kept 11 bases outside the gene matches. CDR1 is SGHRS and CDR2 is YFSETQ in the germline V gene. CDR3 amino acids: CASSFLLWTSGGEDTQYF. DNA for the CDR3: TGCGCCAGCAGCTTCTTACTCTGGACTAGCGGGGGCGAAGATACGCAGTATTTT.

The chain's CDR3 is CASSAGHGEKLFF. CDR3 sequence (DNA): TGTGCCAGCAGTGCGGGACACGGGGAAAAACTGTTTTTT. V usage is TRBV6-4 and J usage is TRBJ1-4; maybe TRBD1 (6 bases). The V and J ends lost 4 bases and 8 bases respectively, with 11 bases between them. Germline values: CDR1 MRHNA, CDR2 SNTAGT. The CDR3 has 13 amino acids.

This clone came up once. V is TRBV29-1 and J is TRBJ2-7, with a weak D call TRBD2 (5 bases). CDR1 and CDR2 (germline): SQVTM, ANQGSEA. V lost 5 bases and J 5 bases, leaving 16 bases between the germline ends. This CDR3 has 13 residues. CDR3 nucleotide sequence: TGCAGCGTTTCGACCGGGATAGGCGACGAGCAGTACTTC. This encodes CSVSTGIGDEQYF.

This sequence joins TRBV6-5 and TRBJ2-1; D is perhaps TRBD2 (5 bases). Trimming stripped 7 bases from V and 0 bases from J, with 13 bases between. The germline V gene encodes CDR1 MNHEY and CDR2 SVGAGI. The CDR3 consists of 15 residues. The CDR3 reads CASMYIGSSYNEQFF. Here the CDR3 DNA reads TGTGCCAGCATGTACATAGGGAGCTCCTACAATGAGCAGTTCTTC.

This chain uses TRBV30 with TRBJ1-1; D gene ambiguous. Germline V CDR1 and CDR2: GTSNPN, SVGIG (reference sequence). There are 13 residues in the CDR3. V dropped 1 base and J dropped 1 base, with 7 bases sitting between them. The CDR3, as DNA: TGTGCCTGGAGTGCGGGAGAGAACACTGAAGCTTTCTTT. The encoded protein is CAWSAGENTEAFF.

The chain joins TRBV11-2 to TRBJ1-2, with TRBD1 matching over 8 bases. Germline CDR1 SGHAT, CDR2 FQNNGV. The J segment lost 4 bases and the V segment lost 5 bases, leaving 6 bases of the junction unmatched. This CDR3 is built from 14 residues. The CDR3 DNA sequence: TGTGCCAGCAGCGGGAGCACAGGGGGCTATGGCTACACCTTC. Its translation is CASSGSTGGYGYTF.

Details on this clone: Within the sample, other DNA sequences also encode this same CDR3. CDR3 in DNA: TGCGCCAGCAGCCCGGGGGGCGGGAGGTCCTACGAGCAGTACTTC. Protein: CASSPGGGRSYEQYF. The rearrangement joins TRBV4-1 to TRBJ2-7; 8 bases map to TRBD2. Germline loops: CDR1 MGHRA, CDR2 YSYEKL. Germline trimming cut 4 bases from V and 1 base from J; bases unmatched to any gene: 6. The CDR3 spans 15 residues.

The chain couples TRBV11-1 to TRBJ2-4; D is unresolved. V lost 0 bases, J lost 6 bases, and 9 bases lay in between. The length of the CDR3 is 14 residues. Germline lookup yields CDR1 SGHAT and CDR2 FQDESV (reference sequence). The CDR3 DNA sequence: TGTGCCAGCAGCTTAGCGCGAGAGGTAAACATTCAGTACTTC. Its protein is CASSLAREVNIQYF.

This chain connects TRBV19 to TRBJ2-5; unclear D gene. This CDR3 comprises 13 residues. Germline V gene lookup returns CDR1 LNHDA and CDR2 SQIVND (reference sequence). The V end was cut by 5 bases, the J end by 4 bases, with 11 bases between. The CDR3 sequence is CASSFQILETQYF. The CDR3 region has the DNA TGTGCCAGTAGTTTTCAGATTCTAGAGACCCAGTACTTC.

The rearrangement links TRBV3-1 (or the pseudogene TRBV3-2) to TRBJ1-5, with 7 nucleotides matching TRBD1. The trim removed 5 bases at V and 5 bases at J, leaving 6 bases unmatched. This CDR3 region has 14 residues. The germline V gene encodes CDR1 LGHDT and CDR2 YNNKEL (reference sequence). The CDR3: CASSLRQGHQPQHF. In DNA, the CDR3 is TGTGCCAGCAGCTTGAGACAGGGACATCAGCCCCAGCATTTT.

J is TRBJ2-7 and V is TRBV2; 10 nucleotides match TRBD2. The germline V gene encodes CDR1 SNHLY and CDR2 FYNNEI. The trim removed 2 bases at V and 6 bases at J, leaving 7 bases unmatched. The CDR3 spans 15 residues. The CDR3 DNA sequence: TGTGCCAGCAGTGAAATCAGCGGGGGGGAAGGCGAGCAGTACTTC. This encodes CASSEISGGEGEQYF.

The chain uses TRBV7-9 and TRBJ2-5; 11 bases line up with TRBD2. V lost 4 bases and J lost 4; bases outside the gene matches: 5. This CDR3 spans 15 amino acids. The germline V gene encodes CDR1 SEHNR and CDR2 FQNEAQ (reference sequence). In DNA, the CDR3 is TGTGCCAGCAGCTCTACTACTAGCGGGGGAGAGACCCAGTACTTC. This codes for CASSSTTSGGETQYF. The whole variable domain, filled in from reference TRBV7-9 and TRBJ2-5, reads DTGVSQNPRHKITKRGQNVTFRCDPISEHNRLYWYRQTLGQGPEFLTYFQNEAQLEKSRLLSDRFSAERPKGSFSTLEIQRTEQGDSAMYLCASSSTTSGGETQYFGPGTRLLVL.

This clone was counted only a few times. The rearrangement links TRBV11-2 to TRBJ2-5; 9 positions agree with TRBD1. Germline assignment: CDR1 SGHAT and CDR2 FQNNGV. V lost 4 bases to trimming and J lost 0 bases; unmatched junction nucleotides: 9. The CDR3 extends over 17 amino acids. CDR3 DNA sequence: TGTGCCAGCAGCTGGGGACAGGGAATCCAGTACCAAGAGACCCAGTACTTC. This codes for CASSWGQGIQYQETQYF.

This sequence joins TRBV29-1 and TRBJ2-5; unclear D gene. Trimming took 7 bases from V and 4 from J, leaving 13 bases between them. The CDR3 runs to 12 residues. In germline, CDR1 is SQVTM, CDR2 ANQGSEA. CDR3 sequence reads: CSASTGPETQYF. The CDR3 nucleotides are TGCAGCGCCTCGACGGGTCCAGAGACCCAGTACTTC.

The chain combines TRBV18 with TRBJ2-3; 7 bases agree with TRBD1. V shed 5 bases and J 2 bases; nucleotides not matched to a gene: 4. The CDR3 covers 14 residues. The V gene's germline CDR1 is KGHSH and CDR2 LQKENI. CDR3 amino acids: CASSKGQTTDTQYF. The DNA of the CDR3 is TGTGCCAGCTCAAAGGGACAGACCACAGATACGCAGTATTTT.